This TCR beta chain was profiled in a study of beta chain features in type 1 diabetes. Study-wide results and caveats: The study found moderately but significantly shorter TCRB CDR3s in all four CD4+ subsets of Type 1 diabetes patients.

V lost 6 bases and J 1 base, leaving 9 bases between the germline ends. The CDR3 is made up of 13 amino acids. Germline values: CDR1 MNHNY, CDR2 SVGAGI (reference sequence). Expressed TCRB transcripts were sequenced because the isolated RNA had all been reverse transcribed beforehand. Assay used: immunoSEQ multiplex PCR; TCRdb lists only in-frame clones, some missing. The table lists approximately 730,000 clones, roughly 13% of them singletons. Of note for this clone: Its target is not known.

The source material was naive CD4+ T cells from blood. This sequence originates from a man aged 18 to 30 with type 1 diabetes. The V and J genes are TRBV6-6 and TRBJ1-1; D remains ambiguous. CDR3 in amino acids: CASSLGGNTEAFF. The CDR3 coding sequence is TGTGCCAGCAGCCTGGGCGGGAACACTGAAGCTTTCTTT.